This TCR beta chain was identified during a study of cytomegalovirus exposure and HLA in healthy donors. Study in general: Within the Caucasian-associated ancestry cluster were roughly 81% of the approximately 400 genotyped donors.

PCR was performed using 60 Vbeta and 13 Jbeta primers. Clones were read by immunoSEQ multiplex PCR, and TCRdb kept only the in-frame ones, dropping some. The sample has 150,000 to 200,000 clones; around 80% are singletons. Concerning this clone itself: Antigen: not known.

Per germline, CDR1 MNHEY and CDR2 SMNVEV (reference sequence). This CDR3 region has 15 residues. With 5 bases clipped from V and 7 bases from J, the junction kept 8 bases outside the gene matches. General study results and limits: The CMV antigen specificity of a few CMV-associated chains was confirmed through in vitro analysis.

The clonotype originates from a woman aged 25 to 39 in good health and CMV-seronegative. The chain combines TRBV27 with TRBJ1-6; the match to TRBD1 covers 7 bases. The sample consisted of PBMCs. Here the CDR3 DNA reads TGTGCCAGCAGTACCCCGACAGGGATAAATTCACCCCTCCACTTT. Translating it yields CASSTPTGINSPLHF.